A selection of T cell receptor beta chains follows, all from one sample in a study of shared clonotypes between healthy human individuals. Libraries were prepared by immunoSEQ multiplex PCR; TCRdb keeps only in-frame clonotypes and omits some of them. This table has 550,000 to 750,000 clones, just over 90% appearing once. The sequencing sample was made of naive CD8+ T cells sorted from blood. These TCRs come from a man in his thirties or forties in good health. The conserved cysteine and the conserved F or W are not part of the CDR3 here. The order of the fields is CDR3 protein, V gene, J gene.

CDR3: ASSFRGGPYNEQF; V: TRBV7-8; J: TRBJ2-1
CDR3: ASSFSGSSYEQY; V: TRBV11-2; J: TRBJ2-7
CDR3: ASTATGPPYGYT; V: TRBV5-5; J: TRBJ1-2
CDR3: SVENSPFFAF; V: TRBV29-1; J: TRBJ1-1
CDR3: SVEEGTPSATD; V: TRBV29-1; J: TRBJ2-5
CDR3: ASSLVFRDEQF; V: TRBV7-2; J: TRBJ2-1
CDR3: ASSPDSSNTEAF; V: TRBV7-2; J: TRBJ1-1
CDR3: ASSESDRGTDTQY; V: TRBV7-9; J: TRBJ2-3
CDR3: ASSERMGQYNEQF; V: TRBV6-1; J: TRBJ2-1
CDR3: SVEEGVGDTQY; V: TRBV29-1; J: TRBJ2-3
CDR3: ASMGEESHYGYT; V: TRBV27; J: TRBJ1-2
CDR3: ASSFGLAGSSYEQY; V: TRBV5-1; J: TRBJ2-7
CDR3: ASSFFGRLDAEAF; V: TRBV5-1; J: TRBJ1-1
CDR3: ASSLGRTYEQY; V: TRBV27; J: TRBJ2-7
CDR3: SVEDGAMTYEQY; V: TRBV29-1; J: TRBJ2-7
CDR3: ASSLGLSEQF; V: TRBV7-9; J: TRBJ2-1
CDR3: ASSLRSGNSYEQY; V: TRBV4-1; J: TRBJ2-7
CDR3: ASSTGSGELF; V: TRBV6-5; J: TRBJ2-2
CDR3: AISGLLAGGLVDNEQF; V: TRBV10-3; J: TRBJ2-1
CDR3: ASSTPAQGASYNEQF; V: TRBV5-4; J: TRBJ2-1
CDR3: ASNARLVTYEQF; V: TRBV5-8; J: TRBJ2-1
CDR3: ASSQVSLTAAYEQY; V: TRBV14; J: TRBJ2-7
CDR3: ASSLEGLQETQY; V: TRBV7-9; J: TRBJ2-5
CDR3: SVGDRATNEKLF; V: TRBV29-1; J: TRBJ1-4
CDR3: ASSRLTTNTGELF; V: TRBV19; J: TRBJ2-2
CDR3: ASGLVQAEAF; V: TRBV12-5; J: TRBJ1-1
CDR3: ASSLWEYEQY; V: TRBV5-4; J: TRBJ2-7
CDR3: ASSPTGSEKLF; V: TRBV9; J: TRBJ1-4
CDR3: ASSEALGYYEQY; V: TRBV2; J: TRBJ2-7
CDR3: AISEGLGTNEKLF; V: TRBV10-3; J: TRBJ1-4
CDR3: SVPAEGYT; V: TRBV29-1; J: TRBJ1-2
CDR3: ASSQGQYYGYT; V: TRBV5-6; J: TRBJ1-2
CDR3: ASRSGLAGNYEQY; V: TRBV7-9; J: TRBJ2-7